A selection of T cell receptor beta chains follows, all from one sample in a study of blood T cells in healthy people across ages. TCRdb re-derived calls from the 5' RACE reads in MiXCR, one entry per CDR3 protein. The sample has 1 million or so distinct CDR3 sequences, roughly 24% seen once; the top ten hold approximately 0.79%. These data are also associated with another study on T cells of mothers and their children.

The sample was blood. All receptors come from a girl aged 2 to 9 in good health. The CDR3 runs from the conserved cysteine through the conserved F or W. D genes are given only for firm matches. Rows give clone size only sometimes, using once, few, many, or a class for an expanded clone.

>few|.|TRBJ1-5|TRBV7-9
TGTGCCAGCAGCCATTCAGGGCGGCGTCAGCCCCAGCATTTT
CASSHSGRRQPQHF
>.|TRBD1|TRBJ1-2|TRBV5-6
TGTGCCAGCAGCTTGGTAGGACGAACAGGGGATGTGGTCGGCTACACCTTC
CASSLVGRTGDVVGYTF
>many|.|TRBJ2-4|TRBV12-3/TRBV12-4
TGTGCCAGCAGTTTTGTGTCGAACATTCAGTACTTC
CASSFVSNIQYF
>few|.|TRBJ1-1|TRBV5-5
TGTGCCAGCAGCTTGGAGGACATCACTGAAGCTTTCTTT
CASSLEDITEAFF
>few|.|TRBJ2-7|TRBV4-1
TGCGCCAGCAGCCAAGTCGGCAGAAGGTCCTACGAGCAGTACTTC
CASSQVGRRSYEQYF
>.|.|TRBJ1-2|TRBV3-1
TGTGCCAGCAGCCAATGGAGGGATGGCTACACCTTC
CASSQWRDGYTF
>few|.|TRBJ1-5|TRBV6-2/TRBV6-3
TGTGCCAGCAGTTACTCCAACAGGGCAGATCAGCCCCAGCATTTT
CASSYSNRADQPQHF
>few|TRBD1|TRBJ2-5|TRBV6-1
TGTGCCAGCGACCCCCACAGGGGGTTGGGGGAGACCCAGTACTTC
CASDPHRGLGETQYF
>.|TRBD2|TRBJ2-1|TRBV29-1
TGCAGCGAGAGCGGGGGGCCCTACAATGAGCAGTTCTTC
CSESGGPYNEQFF
>.|.|TRBJ2-7|TRBV28
TGTGCCAGCGGAGCTCCCTACGAGCAGTACTTC
CASGAPYEQYF
>.|.|TRBJ2-7|TRBV20-1
TGCAGTGCTAGCTCGGCAGGCCTATCCTACGAGCAGTACTTC
CSASSAGLSYEQYF
>few|.|TRBJ2-5|TRBV20-1
TGCAGTGCTCTCCCCCCTATAGAGACAAAAGAGACCCAGTACTTC
CSALPPIETKETQYF
>.|.|TRBJ2-4|TRBV7-9
TGTGCCAGCAGCTTCGCGGGACTCCATTCCTACTTC
CASSFAGLHSYF
>.|TRBD2|TRBJ2-3|TRBV5-6
TGTGCCAGCAGCGCTTCTAGCGGGAGGGCAGATACGCAGTATTTT
CASSASSGRADTQYF
>few|TRBD2|TRBJ2-1|TRBV18
TGTGCCAGCTCACCTGGGGGACTAGCGGGAGGCGCGAACAATGAGCAGTTCTTC
CASSPGGLAGGANNEQFF
>few|TRBD1|TRBJ2-7|TRBV7-8
TGTGCCAGCAGCCCCCATCTAACTCAGACAGGGCTAAGCTACGAGCAGTACTTC
CASSPHLTQTGLSYEQYF
>.|TRBD1|TRBJ1-1|TRBV15
TGTGCCATCCTTGGACAGGTTCTCGACACTGAAGCTTTCTTT
CAILGQVLDTEAFF
>.|.|TRBJ1-2|TRBV5-1
TGCGCCAGCAGCTTGGAGCTTTTCCATGGCTACACCTTC
CASSLELFHGYTF
>few|TRBD1|TRBJ2-7|TRBV5-1
TGCGCCAGCAGCTTGTTCGAACGGGACAGGCTTTACGAGCAGTACTTC
CASSLFERDRLYEQYF
>.|.|TRBJ2-1|TRBV7-2
TGTGCCAGCAGCTTAGTAAAGCCGGGGGCTGGCAATGAGCGGTTCTTC
CASSLVKPGAGNERFF
>few|.|TRBJ2-1|TRBV3-1
TGTGCCAGCAGCCGCCGGGAAGGCAATGAGCAGTTCTTC
CASSRREGNEQFF
>.|.|TRBJ2-3|TRBV9
TGTGCCAGCAGCCAGATTCGCACAGATACGCAGTATTTT
CASSQIRTDTQYF
>few|.|TRBJ2-3|TRBV5-1
TGCGCCAGCAGCGCGATACAGGGCTACACAGATACGCAGTATTTT
CASSAIQGYTDTQYF